A single sample gave rise to the 10 T cell receptor beta chains below, sequenced in a study of regulatory T cells in long-lasting Graves disease. Noted time point: persistent/refractory GD, antithyroid drugs over 5 years with positive TRAb. Following extraction of RNA from PBMCs, that RNA was used to make the TCR library. Sequencing libraries for TCR beta were prepared with iRepertoire HTBI primers and Arm-PCR of CDR3 regions. TCRdb called the multiplex PCR reads again in MiXCR, with one record for every CDR3 protein. The data show about 340,000 distinct CDR3 sequences, with about 19% seen just once and just under 30% held by the top ten. Material: peripheral blood mononuclear cells (PBMCs), obtained when the disease was refractory, from a patient treated with antithyroid drugs. These receptors were taken from a female donor with Graves disease.

On this clonotype itself: A much larger clone is a single base away; this may be a read error. V gene TRBV6-5 combines with J gene TRBJ2-7; 8 bases are shared with TRBD2. The junction had 11 bases not matched to a gene; V was cut back by 4 bases and J by 9 bases. The CDR3 runs to 14 residues. CDR1 is MNHEY, CDR2 SVGAGI, per germline. The CDR3 region has the DNA TGTGCCAGCAGTTCGCCGGGACTAGTACCCGGGCAGTACTTC. As protein: CASSSPGLVPGQYF.

This clonotype was seen repeatedly, ten times or more. The chain recombines TRBV7-9 with TRBJ2-1, with D perhaps matching TRBD2 (6 bases). Germline CDR1 reads SEHNR; CDR2 reads FQNEAQ (reference sequence). CDR3 length: 14 residues. V lost 5 bases, J lost 8 bases, and 16 bases lay in between. This CDR3 reads CASSTRDFGDEQFF. In nucleotides, the CDR3 is TGTGCCAGCAGCACCCGGGACTTCGGCGATGAGCAGTTCTTC.

The chain uses TRBV6-2 or TRBV6-3 and TRBJ1-5; D is perhaps TRBD1 (5 bases). V was pared by 2 bases and J by 8 bases, with 16 bases between. The CDR3 covers 15 residues. CDR1 is MNHEY, CDR2 SVGEGT, per germline. In DNA, the CDR3 is TGTGCCAGCAGTTACCATGCAGGGAGTCTCGAGCCCCAGCATTTT. Translating gives CASSYHAGSLEPQHF.

This clonotype was found many times. The V and J genes are TRBV18 and TRBJ2-7, with D unresolved. The CDR3 spans 13 residues. The germline V gene encodes CDR1 KGHSH and CDR2 LQKENI. With 0 bases removed from V and 0 bases from J, the gap between germline ends came to 3 bases. The CDR3: CASSPPGSYEQYF. The CDR3 bases are TGTGCCAGCTCACCACCAGGCTCCTACGAGCAGTACTTC.

This clonotype was counted at least ten times. V gene TRBV9 combines with J gene TRBJ1-2; TRBD1 matches 8 bases. Per germline, CDR1 SGDLS and CDR2 YYNGEE. The CDR3 covers 14 residues. V lost 3 bases to trimming and J lost 5 bases; unmatched junction nucleotides: 6. The CDR3 loop is CASSADRGGYGYTF. CDR3 coding DNA: TGTGCCAGCAGCGCAGACAGGGGCGGTTATGGCTACACCTTC.

The chain links TRBV6-5 to TRBJ2-1; TRBD2 aligns across 10 bases. There are 17 residues in the CDR3. CDR1 MNHEY and CDR2 SVGAGI come from the germline V gene. J was trimmed by 6 bases and V by 4 bases; bases with no gene match: 12. CDR3 sequence: CASSSPRSSGGRNEQFF. DNA of the CDR3: TGTGCCAGCAGTTCGCCCCGGAGTAGCGGGGGGCGCAATGAGCAGTTCTTC.

This clonotype was found many times. This chain joins TRBV25-1 and TRBJ2-5; TRBD1 aligns across 9 bases. The CDR3 runs 17 residues. With 1 base clipped from V and 6 bases from J, the junction kept 12 bases outside the gene matches. Germline V CDR1 and CDR2: MGHDK, SYGVNS. The CDR3 DNA sequence: TGTGCCAGCAGTGAATCAAGGGGACAGGGACGTCAGAAGACCCAGTACTTC. Translation gives CASSESRGQGRQKTQYF.

The V and J genes are TRBV7-9 and TRBJ1-2; D not certain. CDR1 and CDR2 (germline): SEHNR, FQNEAQ (reference sequence). The length of the CDR3 is 15 residues. Trimming took off 1 base at V and 8 bases at J, with 17 bases between the two ends. The CDR3 DNA sequence: TGTGCCAGCAGCTTAGGGATTGGCGGTACGAGCGGCTACACCTTC. This gives the protein CASSLGIGGTSGYTF.

In regard to this clonotype: This may arise from a read error, as a much more abundant clone is one base away. The genes are TRBV6-1 and TRBJ2-5; 9 nucleotides agree with TRBD1. After removal of 6 bases from V and 9 bases from J, the junction contained 11 bases not matched to a gene. Germline CDR1 and CDR2: MNHNS and SASEGT. This CDR3 has 14 residues. The CDR3 region has the DNA TGTGCCAGCAGGAGACAGGGGGTTAGGGAGGCCCAGTACTTC. This translates into CASRRQGVREAQYF.

This clonotype has at least ten counts. This chain links TRBV25-1 with TRBJ2-5; 13 positions match TRBD2. The CDR3 length is 15 residues. The V gene's germline CDR1 is MGHDK and CDR2 SYGVNS. The junction had 6 bases not matched to a gene; V was cut back by 6 bases and J by 5 bases. The CDR3 bases are TGTGCCAGCAGGGTAACTAGCGGGAGGGGGGAGACCCAGTACTTC. Amino acid sequence: CASRVTSGRGETQYF.